Shown below are 29 T cell receptor beta chains from a single sample sequenced in a study of blood T cell repertoires in COVID-19. Only in-frame clones appear in the TCRdb table, and some are missing; sequencing was by immunoSEQ multiplex PCR. The sample includes 210,000 or so clones, roughly 88% seen only once; the top ten take roughly 1.5%. The sample taken for sequencing was peripheral blood. Every receptor here comes from a man in his late teens or twenties with active or convalescent COVID-19.

This clone was observed once. The chain couples TRBV5-8 to TRBJ1-4, with D unclear. V shed 4 bases and J shed 3 bases, with 16 bases lying between them. From germline, CDR1 is SGHTS and CDR2 YDEGEE. This CDR3 is 16 amino acids long. The CDR3 nucleotides read TGTGCCAGCAGCCCCCCTAAGGGAGAGGCTAATGAAAAACTGTTTTTT. Its translation: CASSPPKGEANEKLFF.

The rearrangement joins TRBV18 to TRBJ1-3; D call uncertain. With 3 bases removed from V and 0 bases from J, the gap between germline ends came to 18 bases. There are 18 residues in the CDR3. In germline, CDR1 is KGHSH, CDR2 LQKENI. CDR3 sequence reads: CASSPGRTRGPSGNTIYF. In DNA form, the CDR3 reads TGTGCCAGCTCACCCGGACGGACCCGGGGTCCCTCTGGAAACACCATATATTTT.

CDR3 sequence (DNA): TGTGCCAGCAGTTACTCGAGTAATCTTGGGGGCGGCGGCTACACCTTC. It translates to CASSYSSNLGGGGYTF. The rearrangement links TRBV6-2 or TRBV6-3 to TRBJ1-2; TRBD1 is a possible D gene (6 bases). Trimming shortened V by 0 bases and J by 8 bases, and 19 bases separated the two germline ends. Germline CDR1 is MNHEY and CDR2 is SVGEGT. The CDR3 consists of 16 residues.

The chain has TRBV6-5 and TRBJ1-1; D is unclear. Germline CDR1 MNHEY, CDR2 SVGAGI. Trimming removed 8 bases from V and 2 bases from J, with 12 bases in between. CDR3 length: 13 amino acids. The CDR3 DNA reads as TGTGCCAGCCGTCCACCACAAAACACTGAAGCTTTCTTT. Amino acids: CASRPPQNTEAFF.

This chain links TRBV27 with TRBJ2-3, with TRBD2 matching 7 bases. CDR1 is MNHEY, CDR2 SMNVEV, per germline (reference sequence). The length of the CDR3 is 17 residues. After removal of 5 bases from V and 3 bases from J, the junction contained 14 bases not matched to a gene. The CDR3 DNA reads TGTGCCAGCAGTCACCACGCGGGGGAGTCCGGAACAGATACGCAGTATTTT. Protein product: CASSHHAGESGTDTQYF.

The CDR3 region is CASSRGTGDGEQYF. In DNA form, the CDR3 reads TGTGCCAGTAGTAGAGGGACAGGGGATGGCGAGCAGTACTTC. V and J are TRBV19 and TRBJ2-7, with 10 bases aligning to TRBD1. The CDR3 contains 14 residues. Trimming cost V 4 bases and J 6 bases; bases outside gene matches: 6. Germline CDR1 reads LNHDA; CDR2 reads SQIVND (reference sequence).

The rearrangement joins TRBV19 to TRBJ1-1; D unclear. Deletions cut 8 bases from V and 3 bases from J, with 13 bases between. CDR1 and CDR2 (germline): LNHDA, SQIVND (reference sequence). This CDR3 is 13 amino acids long. The chain's CDR3 is CASGVDVHTEAFF. As DNA, the CDR3 is TGTGCCAGTGGAGTTGACGTCCACACTGAAGCTTTCTTT.

The rearrangement links TRBV27 to TRBJ2-1; tentative D call: TRBD2 (5 bases). This CDR3 comprises 15 residues. Germline-derived CDR1 and CDR2 are MNHEY and SMNVEV (reference sequence). Trimming cost V 8 bases and J 6 bases, with 20 bases left between them. The CDR3 loop reads CASSLWGAELNEQFF. The CDR3 DNA reads as TGTGCCAGCTCCCTTTGGGGAGCGGAGCTCAATGAGCAGTTCTTC.

The V gene is TRBV9, the J gene TRBJ1-2; D gene uncertain. CDR3 length equals 13 residues. Per germline, CDR1 SGDLS and CDR2 YYNGEE. Trimming stripped 0 bases from V and 4 bases from J, with 7 bases between. The CDR3 spells CASSVDRFYGYTF. The DNA of the CDR3 is TGTGCCAGCAGCGTAGACAGATTCTATGGCTACACCTTC.

V is TRBV6-5 and J is TRBJ1-1; D possibly corresponds to TRBD1 (6 bases). The ends were cut back, 6 bases at V and 4 bases at J, with 15 bases in the middle. Germline-derived CDR1 and CDR2 are MNHEY and SVGAGI. The CDR3 extends over 14 amino acids. CDR3 sequence: CASSQSRGGTEAFF. The DNA for the CDR3 is TGTGCCAGCAGCCAATCCAGGGGTGGCACTGAAGCTTTCTTT.

This chain joins TRBV18 and TRBJ1-4, with 7 nucleotides matching TRBD1. The CDR3 contains 15 residues. J gave up 5 bases and V 5 bases, and 8 bases lay outside the gene matches. The germline gives CDR1 KGHSH, CDR2 LQKENI. CDR3 DNA: TGTGCCAGCTCAGGTCCGGGACAGAGGAATGAAAAACTGTTTTTT. Its protein is CASSGPGQRNEKLFF.

This chain joins TRBV4-1 and TRBJ2-7; TRBD2 aligns across 9 bases. In germline, CDR1 is MGHRA, CDR2 YSYEKL. This CDR3 is built from 15 residues. With V trimmed by 0 bases and J by 4 bases, 4 bases remained unmatched. Written as DNA, the CDR3 is TGCGCCAGCAGCCAAGATATAAGCGGGAGGTACGAGCAGTACTTC. It translates to CASSQDISGRYEQYF.

The chain couples TRBV19 to TRBJ1-5; 9 bases align to TRBD1. Germline V CDR1 and CDR2: LNHDA, SQIVND (reference sequence). This CDR3 contains 19 residues. The J segment lost 3 bases and the V segment lost 5 bases, leaving 17 bases of the junction unmatched. The CDR3 DNA is TGTGCCAGTAGTGTCGGAGGACAGGGGCTTCAAACCTACAATCAGCCCCAGCATTTT. Residues: CASSVGGQGLQTYNQPQHF.

CDR3 nucleotides: TGTGCCAGCAGGGGGGGTGCGGAGACCCAGTACTTC. Encoded protein: CASRGGAETQYF. This chain uses TRBV6-5 with TRBJ2-5; a weak D match, TRBD2 (6 bases). The CDR3 covers 12 residues. CDR1 is MNHEY, CDR2 SVGAGI, per germline. V dropped 6 bases and J dropped 5 bases, with 10 bases sitting between them.

The chain couples TRBV14 to TRBJ1-1; D uncertain. From germline, CDR1 is SGHDN and CDR2 FVKESK. CDR3 length: 11 amino acids. Trimming left V 4 bases short and J 4 bases short, with 4 bases between. CDR3 sequence reads: CASSPLTEAFF. The CDR3 DNA sequence: TGTGCCAGCAGCCCACTCACTGAAGCTTTCTTT.

The genes are TRBV6-4 and TRBJ2-1, with 9 bases fitting TRBD2. This CDR3 is 15 amino acids long. The junction had 6 bases not matched to a gene; V was cut back by 3 bases and J by 6 bases. CDR1 is MRHNA, CDR2 SNTAGT, per germline. In DNA form, the CDR3 reads TGTGCCAGCAGTGAAGGCGGCGGGAGGGCCAATGAGCAGTTCTTC. Its translation is CASSEGGGRANEQFF.

The rearrangement uses TRBV18 and TRBJ2-1, with D perhaps matching TRBD1 (5 bases). In germline, CDR1 is KGHSH, CDR2 LQKENI. V lost 1 base to trimming and J lost 6 bases, with 7 bases between them. This CDR3 spans 13 amino acids. As DNA, the CDR3 is TGTGCCAGCTCACCACACCAGGGCAATGAGCAGTTCTTC. As protein: CASSPHQGNEQFF.

The CDR3 DNA follows: TGTGCCAGCAGCTTGGCGGGAGGAGTCGAAGAGACCCAGTACTTC. Amino acid sequence: CASSLAGGVEETQYF. The chain employs TRBV7-8 and TRBJ2-5; 8 positions agree with TRBD2. V lost 3 bases to trimming and J lost 3 bases; unmatched junction nucleotides: 6. The CDR3 is 15 residues long. Germline assignment: CDR1 SGHVS and CDR2 FQNEAQ.

The chain employs TRBV5-1 and TRBJ1-1; TRBD1 matches 8 bases. Germline lookup yields CDR1 SGHRS and CDR2 YFSETQ. The CDR3 extends over 13 amino acids. J was trimmed by 8 bases and V by 0 bases; bases with no gene match: 3. In nucleotides, the CDR3 is TGCGCCAGCAGCTTGGGTAGGACAGGGGAAGCTTTCTTT. Translating gives CASSLGRTGEAFF.

This chain joins TRBV7-2 and TRBJ2-3; tentatively, D is TRBD2 (5 bases). Per germline, CDR1 SGHTA and CDR2 FQGNSA. The CDR3 covers 18 residues. The V end lost 2 bases, the J end lost 0 bases, and 18 bases lay between the germline ends. CDR3 sequence: CASSLRDWGAASTDTQYF. In DNA form, the CDR3 reads TGTGCCAGCAGCTTAAGGGATTGGGGAGCGGCTAGCACAGATACGCAGTATTTT.

This clone is a singleton in its sample. The chain couples TRBV27 to TRBJ2-7; 11 nucleotides line up with TRBD1. Trimming at V came to 6 bases and at J to 5 bases, leaving 9 bases not matched to a gene. This CDR3 has 15 residues. Germline CDR1 reads MNHEY; CDR2 reads SMNVEV (reference sequence). In DNA form, the CDR3 reads TGTGCCAGCAGGGTTTCCGGGACAGGGGGAAACGAGCAGTACTTC. Encoded protein: CASRVSGTGGNEQYF.

The chain couples TRBV30 to TRBJ1-2; D gene ambiguous. V shed 2 bases and J shed 4 bases, with 23 bases lying between them. Germline V gene data show CDR1 as GTSNPN and CDR2 as SVGIG (reference sequence). The CDR3 runs to 17 residues. As DNA, the CDR3 is TGTGCCTGGAGTTCCCCGGGGTCCCCGAGTGTCGGCTATGGCTACACCTTC. Its protein is CAWSSPGSPSVGYGYTF.

The chain's CDR3 is CASRRGTLDTDTQYF. CDR3 nucleotides: TGTGCCAGCCGTAGGGGTACCCTCGACACAGATACGCAGTATTTT. The chain couples TRBV27 to TRBJ2-3; possibly TRBD1 for D (5 bases). V gave up 8 bases and J gave up 2 bases, with 17 bases separating them. Germline loops: CDR1 MNHEY, CDR2 SMNVEV (reference sequence). The CDR3 has 15 amino acids.

The chain is built from TRBV5-1 and TRBJ2-1, with 8 bases aligning to TRBD2. CDR3 size: 14 residues. The V segment lost 4 bases and the J segment 2 bases; nucleotides outside the gene matches: 2. Germline CDR1 is SGHRS and CDR2 is YFSETQ. Here the CDR3 reads CASSPGGAYNEQFF. CDR3 DNA: TGCGCCAGCAGCCCCGGGGGGGCCTACAATGAGCAGTTCTTC.

The genes are TRBV9 and TRBJ2-7, with D possibly matching TRBD1 (6 bases). The CDR3 runs 15 residues. Trimming removed 4 bases from V and 6 bases from J, with 20 bases in between. Germline-derived CDR1 and CDR2 are SGDLS and YYNGEE. In DNA form, the CDR3 reads TGTGCCAGCAGCACCTTTGACCCAGGGGTGGGCGAGCAGTACTTC. Protein product: CASSTFDPGVGEQYF.

The chain combines TRBV19 with TRBJ1-5; 8 nucleotides line up with TRBD1. The CDR3 loop spans 14 amino acids. CDR1 LNHDA and CDR2 SQIVND come from the germline V gene (reference sequence). With V trimmed by 7 bases and J by 4 bases, 6 bases remained unmatched. The CDR3 spells CASNIQGANQPQHF. CDR3 DNA sequence: TGTGCCAGTAATATTCAGGGGGCGAATCAGCCCCAGCATTTT.

This clone was seen a single time. This chain connects TRBV28 to TRBJ1-4; 9 bases line up with TRBD1. Germline loops: CDR1 MDHEN, CDR2 SYDVKM. The CDR3 runs to 14 residues. The ends lost 5 bases at V and 9 bases at J; junction bases unmatched: 7. The CDR3 loop is CASSGTGRQKKLFF. The CDR3 nucleotides read TGTGCCAGCAGTGGGACAGGGAGGCAAAAAAAACTGTTTTTT. The full variable domain, in which reference TRBV28 and TRBJ1-4 provide the parts outside the CDR3, is DVKVTQSSRYLVKRTGEKVFLECVQDMDHENMFWYRQDPGLGLRLIYFSYDVKMKEKGDIPEGYSVSREKKERFSLILESASTNQTSMYLCASSGTGRQKKLFFGSGTQLSVL.

This chain links TRBV29-1 with TRBJ2-7; 7 bases match TRBD1. The CDR3 runs 13 residues. J was trimmed by 4 bases and V by 0 bases; bases with no gene match: 3. Germline CDR1 reads SQVTM; CDR2 reads ANQGSEA. CDR3 nucleotides: TGCAGCGTTGAAGACAGGGGGTCTTACGAGCAGTACTTC. Translated, it gives CSVEDRGSYEQYF.

The gene calls are TRBV20-1 and TRBJ1-1; D remains unclear. The germline CDR1 and CDR2 sequences are DFQATT and SNEGSKA (reference sequence). This CDR3 region has 11 residues. Between the trimmed V and J ends, which lost 3 bases and 4 bases, there was a span of 6 bases. CDR3 sequence reads: CSASFLTEAFF. The CDR3 DNA sequence: TGCAGTGCTAGTTTTCTCACTGAAGCTTTCTTT.